These 20 T cell receptor beta chains came from one sample sequenced in a study of OX40 agonist ivuxolimab in advanced cancers. TCRdb keeps only in-frame clones here, not all; method: immunoSEQ multiplex PCR. The table records tens of thousands of clones, around 90% of them present only once. The specimen was CD4+ or CD8+ T cells sorted from blood, collected in a trial of the OX40 agonist ivuxolimab. All receptors derive from an adult with an advanced solid tumor such as melanoma, head and neck, liver or kidney cancer.

The rearrangement uses TRBV6-5 and TRBJ1-1; D unclear. This CDR3 has 11 amino acids. Deletions cut 6 bases from V and 8 bases from J, with 10 bases between. CDR1 is MNHEY, CDR2 SVGAGI, per germline. The CDR3 protein is CASRQSGEAFF. The CDR3 bases are TGTGCCAGCAGGCAGTCGGGCGAAGCTTTCTTT.

The chain joins TRBV7-8 to TRBJ2-7, with 13 positions matching TRBD2. After removal of 4 bases from V and 1 base from J, the junction contained 7 bases not matched to a gene. This CDR3 region has 17 residues. CDR1 SGHVS and CDR2 FQNEAQ come from the germline V gene. CDR3 bases: TGTGCCAGCAGCTCCGGACTAGCGGGAGTAATATCCTACGAGCAGTACTTC. Translating gives CASSSGLAGVISYEQYF.

The chain employs TRBV7-9 and TRBJ2-1; D not resolved. Deletions cut 0 bases from V and 3 bases from J, with 6 bases between. The V gene's germline CDR1 is SEHNR and CDR2 FQNEAQ (reference sequence). The CDR3 has 14 amino acids. CDR3 bases: TGTGCCAGCAGCTTAGCAGGGATCTACAATGAGCAGTTCTTC. Protein: CASSLAGIYNEQFF.

The chain's CDR3 is CASSLQSVGSYNEQFF. The CDR3 DNA sequence: TGCGCCAGCAGCTTGCAATCGGTCGGAAGCTACAATGAGCAGTTCTTC. This rearrangement joins TRBV5-1 to TRBJ2-1; D ambiguous. Per the germline V gene, CDR1 is SGHRS and CDR2 is YFSETQ. The ends were cut back, 1 base at V and 3 bases at J, with 14 bases in the middle. The CDR3 has 16 residues.

V and J are TRBV7-9 and TRBJ1-4, with 8 nucleotides matching TRBD1. Trimming cost V 5 bases and J 5 bases; bases outside gene matches: 7. There are 15 residues in the CDR3. Germline V gives CDR1 SEHNR, CDR2 FQNEAQ (reference sequence). The DNA of the CDR3 is TGTGCCAGCAGCCCCTGGGACAGGAGAAATGAAAAACTGTTTTTT. This codes for CASSPWDRRNEKLFF.

V and J are TRBV11-2 and TRBJ2-3; TRBD1 matches 9 bases. CDR3 length: 15 amino acids. V gave up 6 bases and J gave up 4 bases; unmatched junction bases: 8. CDR1 and CDR2 (germline): SGHAT, FQNNGV. The CDR3 loop reads CASSPGTGSADTQYF. The CDR3 bases are TGTGCCAGCAGTCCCGGGACAGGGTCCGCAGATACGCAGTATTTT.

The V gene is TRBV19, the J gene TRBJ2-1; maybe TRBD1 (5 bases). The germline gives CDR1 LNHDA, CDR2 SQIVND (reference sequence). Trimming pared 4 bases from V and 7 bases from J, leaving 14 bases between. CDR3 length equals 14 residues. Here the CDR3 DNA reads TGTGCCAGTAGTACCTCGAACAGGCTTAATGAGCAGTTCTTC. Translating it yields CASSTSNRLNEQFF.

This rearrangement joins TRBV5-1 to TRBJ1-4, with no clear D. Trimming stripped 0 bases from V and 10 bases from J, with 16 bases between. The CDR3 is made up of 15 amino acids. Germline V CDR1 and CDR2: SGHRS, YFSETQ. CDR3 loop: CASSLEVERKGKLFF. Written as DNA, the CDR3 is TGCGCCAGCAGCTTGGAGGTCGAACGAAAAGGAAAACTGTTTTTT.

CDR3 in amino acids: CASKDTTGNTGELFF. CDR3 DNA: TGCGCCAGCAAGGATACAACAGGGAACACCGGGGAGCTGTTTTTT. The genes are TRBV5-1 and TRBJ2-2, with a tentative D call TRBD1 (5 bases). V shed 6 bases and J shed 1 base, with 13 bases lying between them. The CDR3 is made up of 15 amino acids. Germline V lookup: CDR1 SGHRS, CDR2 YFSETQ.

This clone appeared once. This chain uses TRBV6-1 with TRBJ1-4; no reliable D call. Trimming took 8 bases from V and 0 from J, leaving 7 bases between them. This CDR3 spans 13 amino acids. The germline gives CDR1 MNHNS, CDR2 SASEGT. CDR3 in DNA: TGTGCCAGCCAGTATGCAACTAATGAAAAACTGTTTTTT. Translating gives CASQYATNEKLFF.

V and J are TRBV5-4 and TRBJ1-3, with TRBD1 matching 7 bases. The CDR3 is made up of 15 amino acids. After removal of 1 base from V and 2 bases from J, the junction contained 3 bases not matched to a gene. Germline V gene sequence: CDR1 SGHNT, CDR2 YYREEE (reference sequence). CDR3 bases: TGTGCCAGCAGCTTGCAAGGGACAGCTGGAAACACCATATATTTT. It yields the protein CASSLQGTAGNTIYF.

This chain links TRBV5-1 with TRBJ2-1; D gene uncertain. Germline loops: CDR1 SGHRS, CDR2 YFSETQ. This CDR3 has 15 amino acids. The V end lost 5 bases, the J end lost 0 bases, and 12 bases lay between the germline ends. CDR3 nucleotide sequence: TGCGCCAGCAGTTCTACTGGGTCCTCCTACAATGAGCAGTTCTTC. Residues: CASSSTGSSYNEQFF.

V gene TRBV6-6 combines with J gene TRBJ1-1; 9 bases line up with TRBD1. Germline V gene data show CDR1 as MNHNY and CDR2 as SVGAGI (reference sequence). The CDR3 totals 16 residues. V lost 6 bases and J lost 1; bases outside the gene matches: 9. The CDR3 sequence is CASSSGLDRGNTEAFF. CDR3 bases: TGTGCCAGCAGCTCCGGGCTGGACAGGGGGAACACTGAAGCTTTCTTT.

J is TRBJ1-6 and V is TRBV5-6; D remains unclear. V was shortened by 4 bases and J by 7 bases, with 6 bases between the two germline ends. Germline V gene lookup returns CDR1 SGHDT and CDR2 YYEEEE. The CDR3 loop spans 12 amino acids. The chain's CDR3 is CASSPGNSPLHF. CDR3 DNA sequence: TGTGCCAGCAGCCCTGGGAATTCACCCCTCCACTTT.

The V and J genes are TRBV19 and TRBJ2-5, with D perhaps TRBD2 (5 bases). This CDR3 is built from 13 residues. Germline CDR1 LNHDA, CDR2 SQIVND (reference sequence). V lost 5 bases and J lost 2, with 9 bases in between. The CDR3 DNA reads TGTGCCAGTAGTTCCAGAGGGCAAGAGACCCAGTACTTC. This encodes CASSSRGQETQYF.

This clone was seen more than once but under ten times. The V call is TRBV7-9, the J call TRBJ1-4, with no clear D. The CDR3 totals 13 residues. Germline CDR1 SEHNR, CDR2 FQNEAQ (reference sequence). V lost 1 base and J lost 8, with 8 bases in between. Here the CDR3 DNA reads TGTGCCAGCAGCTTAGGGACGGGAGAAAAACTGTTTTTT. This translates into CASSLGTGEKLFF.

The J gene is TRBJ2-3, the V gene TRBV27, with D maybe TRBD2 (5 bases). Per germline, CDR1 MNHEY and CDR2 SMNVEV (reference sequence). Trimming took 6 bases from V and 0 from J, leaving 25 bases between them. This CDR3 has 19 amino acids. For the CDR3, the DNA is TGTGCCAGCAGCCCCAAAAGCGGCCCTTTGGACGCTAGCACAGATACGCAGTATTTT. Its protein product is CASSPKSGPLDASTDTQYF.

This clone was detected only once. This chain connects TRBV28 to TRBJ2-3; TRBD2 matches at 7 bases. The germline gives CDR1 MDHEN, CDR2 SYDVKM. Unmatched junction bases numbered 12, after V lost 8 bases and J lost 1 base. The CDR3 spans 16 residues. This chain's CDR3 is CASGNPGGSGTDTQYF. The DNA for the CDR3 is TGTGCCAGCGGAAATCCGGGCGGGAGCGGCACAGATACGCAGTATTTT. Full variable domain (rest looked up from reference TRBV28 and TRBJ2-3): DVKVTQSSRYLVKRTGEKVFLECVQDMDHENMFWYRQDPGLGLRLIYFSYDVKMKEKGDIPEGYSVSREKKERFSLILESASTNQTSMYLCASGNPGGSGTDTQYFGPGTRLTVL.

The chain couples TRBV19 to TRBJ1-4; no clear D. The V end lost 1 base, the J end lost 5 bases, and 11 bases lay between the germline ends. Germline V gives CDR1 LNHDA, CDR2 SQIVND (reference sequence). The CDR3 spans 15 residues. CDR3 bases: TGTGCCAGTAGTATAGGCCCTACAGCAAATGAAAAACTGTTTTTT. Translated: CASSIGPTANEKLFF.

The V gene is TRBV11-2, the J gene TRBJ1-1; D may be TRBD1 (5 bases). V was pared by 4 bases and J by 5 bases, with 14 bases between. CDR1 SGHAT and CDR2 FQNNGV come from the germline V gene. This CDR3 is built from 14 residues. The CDR3 sequence: CASSSNRRVTEAFF. The DNA of the CDR3 is TGTGCCAGCAGCTCCAACAGGCGGGTGACTGAAGCTTTCTTT.